The 28 T cell receptor beta chains presented below share a single source sample, sequenced in a study of read filtering for tumor transcriptome and immune sequencing. From roughly 0.4 ug of RNA, a library with molecular barcoded alpha/delta and beta/gamma adaptors was made. TCRdb reprocessed the reads with MiXCR, giving one entry per CDR3 protein. The sample consists of about 63,000 distinct CDR3 sequences, around 14% of them appearing once. The sample comprised a population of CD138-negative cells sorted from bone marrow. Receptor source: a donor aged 40 or older with multiple myeloma.

There are a few counts of this clonotype. The V call is TRBV4-2, the J call TRBJ2-1; D call uncertain. The CDR3 is 17 residues long. The V end lost 4 bases, the J end lost 0 bases, and 16 bases lay between the germline ends. Germline values: CDR1 LGHNA, CDR2 YNFKEQ. CDR3 in amino acids: CASSRSLKASSYNEQFF. For the CDR3, the DNA is TGTGCCAGCAGCCGAAGCCTTAAGGCCAGCTCCTACAATGAGCAGTTCTTC.

This clonotype has at least ten counts. The genes are TRBV5-1 and TRBJ1-2; tentatively, D is TRBD1 (6 bases). V lost 0 bases to trimming and J lost 5 bases, with 17 bases between them. CDR1 SGHRS and CDR2 YFSETQ come from the germline V gene. This CDR3 has 16 amino acids. The CDR3 DNA reads TGCGCCAGCAGCTTGGACAGGGAGACCTCCCTTTATGGCTACACCTTC. This translates into CASSLDRETSLYGYTF.

This clonotype was seen repeatedly, ten times or more. The J gene is TRBJ2-1, the V gene TRBV7-2; 9 positions match TRBD2. Unmatched junction bases numbered 19, after V lost 3 bases and J lost 4 bases. The CDR3 is 20 residues long. The V gene's germline CDR1 is SGHTA and CDR2 FQGNSA. CDR3 residues: CASSFESKREDFLGYNEQFF. CDR3 DNA sequence: TGTGCCAGCAGCTTCGAATCTAAGCGGGAGGACTTCTTGGGGTACAATGAGCAGTTCTTC.

This clonotype was seen at least ten times. J is TRBJ2-3 and V is TRBV7-6, with a tentative D call TRBD2 (6 bases). Trimming took off 7 bases at V and 0 bases at J, with 11 bases between the two ends. Germline values: CDR1 SGHVS, CDR2 FNYEAQ. CDR3 length: 14 amino acids. The CDR3: CASKSGGSTDTQYF. CDR3 DNA sequence: TGTGCCAGCAAAAGCGGAGGGAGCACAGATACGCAGTATTTT.

At least ten counts were recorded for this clonotype. The V call is TRBV6-4, the J call TRBJ2-3, with TRBD2 identical over 9 bases. Germline assignment: CDR1 MRHNA and CDR2 SNTAGT. Trimming cost V 10 bases and J 0 bases; bases outside gene matches: 8. There are 15 residues in the CDR3. CDR3 DNA: TGTGCCACCTCTAGCGGGGTTTCTAGCACAGATACGCAGTATTTT. Its translation is CATSSGVSSTDTQYF.

With respect to this clonotype: Germline is not matched at one junction end, which may reflect a read error. The chain uses TRBV7-9 and TRBJ1-1, with D unresolved. CDR1 and CDR2 (germline): SEHNR, FQNEAQ (reference sequence). The CDR3 contains 12 residues. The CDR3 reads CASSFRGTGAFF. The DNA for the CDR3 is TGTGCCAGCAGCTTTCGAGGAACTGGAGCTTTCTTT.

A remark on this clonotype: A much larger clone is a single base away; this may be a read error. The chain combines TRBV4-3 with TRBJ2-7, with a tentative D call TRBD2 (6 bases). Germline V lookup: CDR1 LGHNA, CDR2 YSLEER. The CDR3 is 13 residues long. Trimming removed 2 bases at V and 3 bases at J, with 8 bases between. The CDR3 sequence: CASSQNGGYEQYF. The DNA for the CDR3 is TGCGCCAGCAGCCAAAACGGGGGCTACGAGCAGTACTTC.

Remarks on this clonotype: A single base separates this from a much larger clone, so it may be a read error. The rearrangement uses TRBV5-1 and TRBJ2-7; D possibly corresponds to TRBD2 (6 bases). Germline V CDR1 and CDR2: SGHRS, YFSETQ. The CDR3 contains 15 residues. The CDR3 bases are TGCACCAGCAGCTTGGCCGGCGGGAACGCCTACGAGCAGTACTTC. Translating it yields CTSSLAGGNAYEQYF.

This chain connects TRBV18 to TRBJ1-1; D is uncertain. The V gene lost 5 bases and the J gene lost 0 bases, with 7 bases spanning the gap. The CDR3 runs to 13 residues. CDR1 is KGHSH, CDR2 LQKENI, per germline. CDR3 amino acids: CASSGQMNTEAFF. CDR3 bases: TGTGCCAGCTCAGGGCAGATGAACACTGAAGCTTTCTTT. The entire variable domain, with the rest obtained from reference TRBV18 and TRBJ1-1, is as follows: NAGVMQNPRHLVRRRGQEARLRCSPMKGHSHVYWYRQLPEEGLKFMVYLQKENIIDESGMPKERFSAEFPKEGPSILRIQQVVRGDSAAYFCASSGQMNTEAFFGQGTRLTVV.

This clonotype was recorded many times. The V and J genes are TRBV18 and TRBJ2-3; no clear D. Trimming took off 5 bases at V and 6 bases at J, with 15 bases between the two ends. The CDR3 loop spans 14 amino acids. Germline V lookup: CDR1 KGHSH, CDR2 LQKENI. For the CDR3, the DNA is TGTGCCAGCTCAGATTACAGCGCCGTGGATACGCAGTATTTT. The encoded protein is CASSDYSAVDTQYF.

This clonotype is termed medium-sized (0.01 to 0.1%). Germline is not matched at one junction end, which may reflect a read error. The CDR3, as DNA: TGTGCCAGCAGCCAAGAGTATAGCACAGATACGCAGTATTTT. This gives the protein CASSQEYSTDTQYF. The chain couples TRBV4-3 to TRBJ2-3; no clear D gene. Germline CDR1 LGHNA, CDR2 YSLEER. The CDR3 consists of 14 residues.

This clonotype appeared many times. The chain employs TRBV11-2 and TRBJ2-2; D gene uncertain. The V gene lost 4 bases and the J gene lost 11 bases, with 17 bases spanning the gap. CDR1 SGHAT and CDR2 FQNNGV come from the germline V gene. The CDR3 sequence is 14 residues long. The CDR3 sequence: CASSSALRAVELFF. In DNA form, the CDR3 reads TGTGCCAGCAGCTCCGCGTTACGGGCCGTTGAGCTGTTTTTT. The full variable domain, completed using reference TRBV11-2 and TRBJ2-2, is EAGVAQSPRYKIIEKRQSVAFWCNPISGHATLYWYQQILGQGPKLLIQFQNNGVVDDSQLPKDRFSAERLKGVDSTLKIQPAKLEDSAVYLCASSSALRAVELFFGEGSRLTVL.

This clonotype was recorded many times. J is TRBJ1-6 and V is TRBV7-2, with TRBD1 as a possible D gene (6 bases). CDR1 SGHTA and CDR2 FQGNSA come from the germline V gene. V dropped 4 bases and J dropped 6 bases, with 19 bases sitting between them. The CDR3 loop spans 17 amino acids. The CDR3 loop reads CASSSLGAGALNSPLHF. The DNA for the CDR3 is TGTGCCAGCAGCTCTCTCGGGGCAGGGGCCCTTAATTCACCCCTCCACTTT.

This clonotype was found many times. V gene TRBV12-5 combines with J gene TRBJ1-5; no clear D. CDR3 length equals 15 residues. V was shortened by 4 bases and J by 10 bases, with 20 bases between the two germline ends. CDR1 is LGHNT and CDR2 is FRNRAP in the germline V gene. The CDR3 loop is CASGWRDGASLPQHF. As DNA, the CDR3 is TGTGCTAGTGGTTGGAGGGATGGCGCTTCTCTTCCCCAGCATTTT.

This clonotype was recorded at least ten times. V usage is TRBV5-1 and J usage is TRBJ1-6; 8 bases align to TRBD1. This CDR3 spans 16 amino acids. V shed 2 bases, J shed 5 bases, and the junction held 6 bases outside the gene matches. CDR1 and CDR2 from the germline V gene are SGHRS and YFSETQ. The CDR3 DNA reads TGCGCCAGCAGCTTAGGACAGGGTGTCGATAATTCACCCCTCCACTTT. This gives the protein CASSLGQGVDNSPLHF.

Concerning this clonotype: One base away lies a much larger clone, so this may be a sequencing read error. V and J are TRBV7-2 and TRBJ2-1; perhaps TRBD2 as D (6 bases). CDR3 size: 15 residues. CDR1 and CDR2 (germline): SGHTA, FQGNSA. The DNA of the CDR3 is TGTGCCAGCAGCTTGGTGGGGACTTCATACAATGAGCAGTTGTTC. Protein: CASSLVGTSYNEQLF.

This clonotype came up many times. This sequence joins TRBV11-2 and TRBJ2-7, with TRBD2 identical over 10 bases. CDR1 is SGHAT and CDR2 is FQNNGV in the germline V gene. The CDR3 runs 15 residues. Germline trimming cut 1 base from V and 4 bases from J; bases unmatched to any gene: 4. CDR3 nucleotide sequence: TGTGCCAGCAGCTTAGTGACTAGCGGGTGGTACGAGCAGTACTTC. Translated: CASSLVTSGWYEQYF.

This clonotype occurred many times. V is TRBV11-3 and J is TRBJ1-1, with a possible D match to TRBD1 (6 bases). The CDR3 extends over 12 amino acids. Trimming stripped 3 bases from V and 7 bases from J, with 9 bases between. Germline CDR1 is SGHNT and CDR2 is YENEEA. The chain's CDR3 is CASSFGGGEAFF. The CDR3 DNA follows: TGTGCCAGCAGCTTCGGAGGGGGTGAAGCTTTCTTT. Looking up the rest from reference TRBV11-3 and TRBJ1-1 gives the full variable domain: EAGVVQSPRYKIIEKKQPVAFWCNPISGHNTLYWYLQNLGQGPELLIRYENEEAVDDSQLPKDRFSAERLKGVDSTLKIQPAELGDSAVYLCASSFGGGEAFFGQGTRLTVV.

This clonotype turned up a few times. V usage is TRBV29-1 and J usage is TRBJ2-2, with D unresolved. V was trimmed by 2 bases and J by 6 bases, leaving 4 bases between them. The germline V gene encodes CDR1 SQVTM and CDR2 ANQGSEA. CDR3 length: 11 amino acids. The CDR3 loop is CSVETPGELFF. CDR3 nucleotides: TGCAGCGTTGAAACTCCCGGGGAGCTGTTTTTT.

Only a few counts were recorded for this clonotype. The rearrangement links TRBV20-1 to TRBJ1-3; weak D call: TRBD1 (6 bases). CDR1 and CDR2 (germline): DFQATT, SNEGSKA (reference sequence). V was clipped by 6 bases and J by 0 bases, with 21 bases between them. CDR3 length: 17 residues. CDR3 residues: CSAPGTTPWNSGNTIYF. The DNA for the CDR3 is TGCAGTGCCCCAGGGACAACTCCGTGGAACTCTGGAAACACCATATATTTT.

At least ten counts were recorded for this clonotype. The chain joins TRBV3-1 to TRBJ1-1; D is possibly TRBD1 (6 bases). The germline CDR1 and CDR2 sequences are LGHDT and YNNKEL (reference sequence). Trimming removed 2 bases at V and 3 bases at J, with 7 bases between. There are 13 residues in the CDR3. In nucleotides, the CDR3 is TGTGCCAGCAGCCAAAGGGGGGACACTGAAGCTTTCTTT. Protein: CASSQRGDTEAFF. Full variable domain (outside the CDR3, taken from reference TRBV3-1 and TRBJ1-1): DTAVSQTPKYLVTQMGNDKSIKCEQNLGHDTMYWYKQDSKKFLKIMFSYNNKELIINETVPNRFSPKSPDKAHLNLHINSLELGDSAVYFCASSQRGDTEAFFGQGTRLTVV.

This rearrangement joins TRBV7-8 to TRBJ2-6, with a tentative D call TRBD1 (5 bases). Trimming removed 7 bases from V and 18 bases from J, with 37 bases in between. The CDR3 loop spans 18 amino acids. Germline V gene sequence: CDR1 SGHVS, CDR2 FQNEAQ. In nucleotides, the CDR3 is TGTGCCAGCAACTCTCCGGGCCTAGATTTCTCTGGGGCCAACGCCCCGACTTTC. Encoded protein: CASNSPGLDFSGANAPTF.

This clonotype was recorded a few times. The chain has TRBV6-1 and TRBJ2-7, with D unresolved. The V end was cut by 7 bases, the J end by 4 bases, with 14 bases between. CDR3 length equals 13 residues. Germline V gene data show CDR1 as MNHNS and CDR2 as SASEGT. The CDR3 nucleotides read TGTGCCAGCACCCCCATTATGGGTTACGAGCAGTACTTC. Translating gives CASTPIMGYEQYF.

This clonotype appeared many times. This sequence joins TRBV5-1 and TRBJ2-7, with D tentatively TRBD1 (6 bases). The CDR3 has 13 residues. Trimming took 6 bases from V and 2 from J, leaving 12 bases between them. The germline CDR1 and CDR2 sequences are SGHRS and YFSETQ. CDR3 DNA: TGCGCCAGCAACCCGGCAGGGGCCTACGAGCAGTACTTC. Protein product: CASNPAGAYEQYF.

This clonotype showed up many times. This sequence joins TRBV20-1 and TRBJ2-1; D is unresolved. Germline V gene sequence: CDR1 DFQATT, CDR2 SNEGSKA (reference sequence). This CDR3 has 15 residues. V was cut by 0 bases and J by 8 bases, with 17 bases left in between. The CDR3 protein is CSARDRRPGRHEQFF. The CDR3 coding sequence is TGCAGTGCTAGAGATCGACGGCCAGGTCGTCATGAGCAGTTCTTC.

This clonotype was detected many times. The DNA of the CDR3 is TGCGCCAGCAGTCTTCAGGTTTCCAATCAGCCCCAGCATTTT. It codes for CASSLQVSNQPQHF. V is TRBV4-1 and J is TRBJ1-5; D remains ambiguous. Trimming took 6 bases from V and 3 from J, leaving 12 bases between them. Germline V lookup: CDR1 MGHRA, CDR2 YSYEKL. CDR3 length equals 14 residues.

Many counts were recorded for this clonotype. V is TRBV20-1 and J is TRBJ1-2, with 7 bases matching TRBD1. Germline CDR1 and CDR2: DFQATT and SNEGSKA (reference sequence). Trimming removed 3 bases from V and 2 bases from J; junction bases left unmatched: 6. This CDR3 is 14 amino acids long. The CDR3 region is CSARVPGQNYGYTF. The CDR3 bases are TGCAGTGCTAGGGTTCCGGGACAGAACTATGGCTACACCTTC.

This clonotype was detected many times. The chain couples TRBV7-9 to TRBJ2-1, with 10 bases aligning to TRBD2. The trim removed 1 base at V and 7 bases at J, leaving 13 bases unmatched. The germline V gene encodes CDR1 SEHNR and CDR2 FQNEAQ (reference sequence). This CDR3 spans 18 amino acids. The CDR3 region has the DNA TGTGCCAGCAGCTTAGTTCAGGGCATCGGACTAGCGGCGAATGAGCAGTTCTTC. Residues: CASSLVQGIGLAANEQFF.